This T cell receptor (beta chain) was profiled in a study of T cell repertoires in cytomegalovirus infection. Study-wide context: Shared public TCR beta signatures pointed to both CMV infection and a matching HLA type. The study's findings and limits: Across the ex vivo response, the dominant clonotypes were HLA-C-restricted CMV-specific TCR beta clonotypes. Using cumulative public TCR beta family frequency, the authors identified those who carried CMV together with the relevant HLA.

The CDR3 is 15 amino acids. Germline loops: CDR1 SEHNR, CDR2 FQNEAQ (reference sequence). V shed 5 bases, J shed 5 bases, and the junction held 10 bases outside the gene matches. A note on this clonotype: Its antigen is still unknown.

Each CDR3 protein gets one entry after TCRdb re-called the reads with MiXCR. Seen here are some 480,000 distinct CDR3 sequences, 30% to 40% observed once, and the top ten hold roughly 15%. The sequenced sample was cultured PBMCs, obtained from culture after CMV antigen stimulation. This receptor was identified in a human donor in good health (CMV status not recorded). Some clones in this sample may be carry-over from other donors' samples. The rearrangement uses TRBV7-9 and TRBJ1-1; 8 bases agree with TRBD1. CDR3: CASSPPDRADTEAFF. In DNA, the CDR3 is TGTGCCAGCAGCCCACCGGACAGGGCTGATACTGAAGCTTTCTTT.